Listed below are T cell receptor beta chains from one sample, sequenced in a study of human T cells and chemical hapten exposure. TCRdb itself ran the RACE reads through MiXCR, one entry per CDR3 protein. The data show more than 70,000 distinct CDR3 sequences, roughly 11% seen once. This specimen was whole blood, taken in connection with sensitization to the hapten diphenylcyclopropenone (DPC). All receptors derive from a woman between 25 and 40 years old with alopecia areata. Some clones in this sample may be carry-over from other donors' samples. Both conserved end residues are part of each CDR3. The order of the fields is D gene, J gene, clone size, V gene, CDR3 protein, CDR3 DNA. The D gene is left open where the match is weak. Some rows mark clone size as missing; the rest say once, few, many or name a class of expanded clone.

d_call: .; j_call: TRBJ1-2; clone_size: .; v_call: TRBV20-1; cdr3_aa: CSALRIPYGYTF; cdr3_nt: TGCAGTGCTCTCAGGATCCCCTATGGCTACACCTTC
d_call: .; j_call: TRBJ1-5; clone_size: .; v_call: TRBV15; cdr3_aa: CATSILWAINQPQHF; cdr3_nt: TGTGCCACCAGCATCCTTTGGGCGATCAATCAGCCCCAGCATTTT
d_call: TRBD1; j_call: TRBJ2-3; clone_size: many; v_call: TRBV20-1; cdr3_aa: CSASGQGETDTQYF; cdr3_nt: TGCAGTGCTAGTGGACAGGGGGAAACAGATACGCAGTATTTT
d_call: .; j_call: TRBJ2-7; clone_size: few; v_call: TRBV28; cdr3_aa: CASTTTHEQYF; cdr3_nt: TGTGCCAGCACCACCACCCACGAGCAGTACTTC
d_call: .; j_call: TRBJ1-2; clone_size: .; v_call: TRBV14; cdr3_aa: CASSPQDRYGYTF; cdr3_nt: TGTGCCAGCAGCCCCCAGGATCGCTATGGCTACACCTTC
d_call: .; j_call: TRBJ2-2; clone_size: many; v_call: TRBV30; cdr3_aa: CAWNSEGRRELFF; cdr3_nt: TGTGCCTGGAATTCTGAGGGGCGCAGGGAGCTGTTTTTT
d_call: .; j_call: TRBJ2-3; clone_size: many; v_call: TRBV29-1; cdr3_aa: CSGYTDTQYF; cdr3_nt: TGCAGCGGGTACACAGATACGCAGTATTTT
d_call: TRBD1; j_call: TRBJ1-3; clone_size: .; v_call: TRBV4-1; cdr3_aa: CASSQPTGRSGNTIYF; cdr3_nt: TGCGCCAGCAGCCAACCGACAGGGCGCTCTGGAAACACCATATATTTT
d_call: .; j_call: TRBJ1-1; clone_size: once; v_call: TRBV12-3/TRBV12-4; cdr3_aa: CASSFGGSTEAFF; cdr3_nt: TGTGCCAGCAGTTTTGGGGGAAGCACTGAAGCTTTCTTT
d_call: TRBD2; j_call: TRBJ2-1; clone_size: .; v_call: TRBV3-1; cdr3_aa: CASGPSAGDNEQFF; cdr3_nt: TGTGCCAGCGGCCCCTCAGCGGGGGACAATGAGCAGTTCTTC
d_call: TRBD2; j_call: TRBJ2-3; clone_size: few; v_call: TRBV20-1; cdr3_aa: CSAGTSGRTDTQYF; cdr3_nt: TGCAGTGCTGGGACTAGCGGGAGAACAGATACGCAGTATTTT